This section outlines one TCR beta chain sequence together with its context. This clone's antigen is unknown. No much larger clone exists at a distance of one base, and base qualities are not known. The sequenced samples came from patients who had active juvenile idiopathic arthritis. Cells were sorted right after thawing, and dead cells were excluded with Live/Dead Fixable Near-IR Stain. This specimen belongs to a study of circulating and synovial CD4+ cells in juvenile arthritis (dated by TCRdb to the mid-2010s). A note on the overall study: Within each patient, the TCRbeta CDR3 repertoires of synovial CD4 T cells, bulk blood CD4 T cells and circulating HLA-DR+ CD4 T cells were compared. Repertoire sequencing was performed with the aim of confirming enrichment of synovial clonotypes in a circulating synovial-like CD4 T cell subset.

The research as a whole found: Lower diversity was observed in synovial and circulating pathogenic-like lymphocyte repertoires than in bulk blood CD4 repertoires, and some CPL samples were found to be as oligoclonal as synovium. The difference between circulating pathogenic-like lymphocytes and bulk blood T cells was not detected by traditional Vbeta family usage analysis. Circulating pathogenic-like lymphocytes clustered together with synovial T cells, and compared with bulk blood, the circulating pathogenic-like lymphocytes shared a substantially higher fraction of CDR3 sequences with synovium. Because T cell genome counts differed by at least an order of magnitude between CPL and bulk blood CD4 samples, sample-size effects were addressed. Overlap with synovium increased with sequencing depth, so measured shared-clonotype fractions likely underestimated the full repertoire overlap.

The germline V gene provides CDR1 SGHRS and CDR2 YFSETQ. The CDR3 starts with the cysteine, ends with the phenylalanine, and has 16 residues. Only the CDR3 region is kept as DNA, spanning 48 bases read in frame from base 1. The V end gives up 0 bases and the J end 3 bases, leaving 3 bases in the junction not matched to a gene. The library was prepared using the immunoSEQ multiplex PCR assay. TCRbeta CDR3 sequencing was carried out by an external provider as a commercial service. On the study's bioinformatics: Productive nucleotide sequences and amino acid sequences obtained through in silico translation were used in the analyses. Diversity was measured as Renyi entropy over a range of alpha values, and the median of 200 repeated subsamples was taken to equalise sample size. For clustering, the distance between each pair of repertoires was computed as one minus the Chao-modified Jaccard index, which corrected for under-sampling. Frequency-weighted overlap with synovial clonotypes was calculated over 200 sample sizes with 200 draws without replacement at each size, and the overlap was reported at the size of the smaller sample. The source is immuneACCESS, and TCRdb retained only in-frame sequences with V and J called. Part of the clones is not carried over; for the studies checked, unresolved V genes explain less than half of this, and the remainder is unexplained. D and trimming were read from the DNA, whereas the V and J calls and clone size are those reported in that table. Within this sample are about 32,000 clones, with 93% of them counted one time only. 2.5% to 3.5% of the sample rests with the top ten.

The sample was CD4+ T cells from blood. The receptor's source is a human donor with juvenile idiopathic arthritis. The sequence joins TRBV5-1 to TRBJ2-1, and TRBD2 aligns with 10 junction nucleotides. The base sequence is TGCGCCAGCAGCTTGGTAGCGGGAGGAAGCTACAATGAGCAGTTCTTC. Translated, this is CASSLVAGGSYNEQFF.